The clone carrying this T cell receptor beta chain showed up many times. The antigen is undetermined. Each patient came to thyroid surgery without any prior treatment (of any kind). The data were obtained in a study of metastatic and nonmetastatic thyroid tumors. Whole-study context: Thyroid patients, malignant and benign, had repertoires compared across blood and tumor or nodule tissue.

The CDR3 runs to 13 residues. V lost 6 bases, J lost 8 bases, and 14 bases lay in between. Germline CDR1 LNHDA, CDR2 SQIVND (reference sequence). Overall study findings and caveats: Malignant thyroid tumors reportedly had TCR beta diversity that was significantly higher than in benign nodules, in blood and tumor.

TCRdb re-called the PCR reads with MiXCR. The repertoire consists of some 25,000 clones, with more than 20% occurring once and the leading ten covering 13%. The sequence was obtained from a male donor with papillary thyroid cancer or a benign thyroid nodule (not recorded which). Some clones in this sample may be carry-over from other donors' samples. Sequencing was performed on blood. The chain couples TRBV19 to TRBJ2-1; D possibly corresponds to TRBD1 (7 bases). Here the CDR3 DNA reads TGTGCCAGTAGCATACAGGGGAGGTATGAGCAGTTCTTC. Translating gives CASSIQGRYEQFF.